The present T cell receptor (beta chain) was sequenced within a study of shared clonotypes between healthy human individuals. Measured with immunoSEQ multiplex PCR; TCRdb has only the in-frame clones, and not every one. The sample shows approximately 840,000 clones, roughly 96% of them seen only once. Only CD45RO-negative cells positively selected for CCR7 counted as naive CD8 cells, so terminally differentiated effector memory CD45RA+ cells were excluded. The TCR was taken from a man aged 25-45 years in good health. The sequencing input was naive CD8+ T cells sorted from blood.

The CDR3 nucleotides are TGTGCCAGCAGCTTAGCGCTAGGTGGGATCTACGAGCAGTACTTC. Its translation: CASSLALGGIYEQYF. The chain employs TRBV7-6 and TRBJ2-7; D gene uncertain. This CDR3 spans 15 amino acids. The germline V gene has CDR1 SGHVS and CDR2 FNYEAQ. V gave up 0 bases and J gave up 3 bases, with 12 bases separating them.